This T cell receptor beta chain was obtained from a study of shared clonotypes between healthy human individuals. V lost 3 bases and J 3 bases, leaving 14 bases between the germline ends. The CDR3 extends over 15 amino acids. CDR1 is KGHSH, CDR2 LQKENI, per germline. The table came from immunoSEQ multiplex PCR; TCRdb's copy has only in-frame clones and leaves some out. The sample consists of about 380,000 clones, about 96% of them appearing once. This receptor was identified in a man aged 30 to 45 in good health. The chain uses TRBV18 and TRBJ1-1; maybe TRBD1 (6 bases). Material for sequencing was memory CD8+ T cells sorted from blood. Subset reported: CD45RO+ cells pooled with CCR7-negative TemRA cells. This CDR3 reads CASSPLTAGDTEAFF. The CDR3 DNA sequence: TGTGCCAGCTCACCGTTGACAGCAGGGGACACTGAAGCTTTCTTT.